The T cell receptor beta chain under discussion was sequenced for a study of neurological immune-mediated disorders. The making of cDNA relied on 5'RACE with 10-nucleotide random UMIs. MiXCR, run by TCRdb on the 5' RACE reads, gives a single entry per CDR3 protein. The sample records roughly 62,000 distinct CDR3 sequences, around 4.7% being singletons. Germline lookup yields CDR1 SEHNR and CDR2 FQNEAQ (reference sequence). The CDR3 contains 13 residues. PBMCs stored at -80 C, numbering 2 million, were the origin of the unsorted libraries. Details on this clonotype: A much larger clone lies a single base off, so this may be a read error.

Sequencing was carried out using PBMCs. V and J are TRBV7-9 and TRBJ1-6, with D possibly being TRBD1 (5 bases). This clonotype was obtained from a woman between 50 and 59 years old with multiple sclerosis. CDR3 amino acids: CASSLQGGPPLNF. CDR3 coding DNA: TGTGCCAGCAGCTTACAGGGTGGCCCACCCCTCAACTTT.